This entry lists 12 T cell receptor beta chains sequenced from one sample in a study of T cell responses to AZD1222 COVID-19 vaccine. Assay: immunoSEQ multiplex PCR; the TCRdb copy retains only in-frame clones and omits some. This table has tens of thousands of clones, approximately 91% appearing once. Here the sequenced sample was peripheral blood, taken on day 0 of MenACWY control vaccination. Receptor source: an adult in good health.

The chain couples TRBV4-1 to TRBJ2-1; D gene ambiguous. V was pared by 6 bases and J by 7 bases, with 13 bases between. The length of the CDR3 is 13 residues. In germline, CDR1 is MGHRA, CDR2 YSYEKL. This chain's CDR3 is CASSPPNSNEQFF. CDR3 DNA sequence: TGCGCCAGCAGTCCACCCAATAGTAATGAGCAGTTCTTC.

This clone was observed a handful of times. This chain uses TRBV25-1 with TRBJ1-1; D remains unclear. Germline lookup yields CDR1 MGHDK and CDR2 SYGVNS. The CDR3 consists of 13 residues. Trimming cost V 8 bases and J 0 bases, with 10 bases left between them. The CDR3 sequence is CASVNIMNTEAFF. The CDR3 DNA reads as TGTGCCAGCGTAAATATCATGAACACTGAAGCTTTCTTT. The whole variable domain, filled in from reference TRBV25-1 and TRBJ1-1, reads EADIYQTPRYLVIGTGKKITLECSQTMGHDKMYWYQQDPGMELHLIHYSYGVNSTEKGDLSSESTVSRIRTEHFPLTLESARPSHTSQYLCASVNIMNTEAFFGQGTRLTVV.

The genes are TRBV28 and TRBJ1-3, with 10 bases matching TRBD1. The CDR3 runs 16 residues. Germline V gives CDR1 MDHEN, CDR2 SYDVKM. The V segment lost 2 bases and the J segment 4 bases; nucleotides outside the gene matches: 5. The CDR3 sequence is CASSLGTGAGGNTIYF. CDR3 bases: TGTGCCAGCAGTTTAGGGACAGGGGCCGGCGGAAACACCATATATTTT.

This chain joins TRBV5-1 and TRBJ1-1, with TRBD1 as a possible D gene (5 bases). Germline V gene lookup returns CDR1 SGHRS and CDR2 YFSETQ. The CDR3 runs 14 residues. V lost 4 bases and J 1 base, leaving 11 bases between the germline ends. CDR3 sequence: CASSAGTTNTEAFF. Here the CDR3 DNA reads TGCGCCAGCAGCGCCGGGACTACGAACACTGAAGCTTTCTTT. Complete variable domain (other parts from reference TRBV5-1 and TRBJ1-1): KAGVTQTPRYLIKTRGQQVTLSCSPISGHRSVSWYQQTPGQGLQFLFEYFSETQRNKGNFPGRFSGRQFSNSRSEMNVSTLELGDSALYLCASSAGTTNTEAFFGQGTRLTVV.

The gene calls are TRBV7-8 and TRBJ1-1; the match to TRBD1 covers 8 bases. Losses at the gene ends were 6 bases for V and 6 bases for J; bases not matched to a gene: 9. From germline, CDR1 is SGHVS and CDR2 FQNEAQ. CDR3 size: 14 residues. CDR3 amino acids: CASRTQGDVAEAFF. In nucleotides, the CDR3 is TGTGCCAGCAGGACACAGGGGGATGTAGCTGAAGCTTTCTTT. The full variable domain, completed using reference TRBV7-8 and TRBJ1-1, is GAGVSQSPRYKVAKRGQDVALRCDPISGHVSLFWYQQALGQGPEFLTYFQNEAQLDKSGLPSDRFFAERPEGSVSTLKIQRTQQEDSAVYLCASRTQGDVAEAFFGQGTRLTVV.

This clone occurred once. The gene calls are TRBV18 and TRBJ2-7; unclear D gene. This CDR3 has 13 amino acids. Trimming shortened V by 4 bases and J by 3 bases, and 10 bases separated the two germline ends. Germline CDR1 reads KGHSH; CDR2 reads LQKENI. CDR3 coding DNA: TGTGCCAGCTCACGGGGATCGGACTACGAGCAGTACTTC. Amino acid sequence: CASSRGSDYEQYF.

The chain carries TRBV2 and TRBJ2-1; D is possibly TRBD1 (5 bases). There are 15 residues in the CDR3. V dropped 10 bases and J dropped 4 bases, with 20 bases sitting between them. Germline CDR1 is SNHLY and CDR2 is FYNNEI. The CDR3 loop is CATGHPDTIYNEQFF. The DNA for the CDR3 is TGTGCCACCGGCCATCCGGACACAATTTACAATGAGCAGTTCTTC. The variable domain in full, completed from reference TRBV2 and TRBJ2-1, reads EPEVTQTPSHQVTQMGQEVILRCVPISNHLYFYWYRQILGQKVEFLVSFYNNEISEKSEIFDDQFSVERPDGSNFTLKIRSTKLEDSAMYFCATGHPDTIYNEQFFGPGTRLTVL.

The V gene is TRBV3-1 (or the pseudogene TRBV3-2), the J gene TRBJ2-7; 8 nucleotides line up with TRBD2. Germline V gives CDR1 LGHDT, CDR2 YNNKEL (reference sequence). V shed 5 bases, J shed 6 bases, and the junction held 12 bases outside the gene matches. The CDR3 contains 15 residues. CDR3 DNA: TGTGCCAGCAGCGATACCGGGGGGGAGTGGGGCGAGCAGTACTTC. Residues: CASSDTGGEWGEQYF.

The chain is built from TRBV18 and TRBJ1-1, with TRBD1 as a possible D gene (6 bases). Germline values: CDR1 KGHSH, CDR2 LQKENI. Trimming took 5 bases from V and 11 from J, leaving 15 bases between them. This CDR3 region has 12 residues. The CDR3 region is CASSSSTGSAFF. In nucleotides, the CDR3 is TGTGCCAGCTCATCCTCGACAGGTTCGGCTTTCTTT.

V and J are TRBV29-1 and TRBJ1-2; D unclear. The germline V and J ends were trimmed by 6 bases and 0 bases, with 11 bases remaining between them. Germline V gene data show CDR1 as SQVTM and CDR2 as ANQGSEA. There are 13 residues in the CDR3. CDR3 in amino acids: CSVAVAANYGYTF. CDR3 DNA: TGCAGCGTGGCTGTCGCAGCTAACTATGGCTACACCTTC. The full variable domain, completed using reference TRBV29-1 and TRBJ1-2, is SAVISQKPSRDICQRGTSLTIQCQVDSQVTMMFWYRQQPGQSLTLIATANQGSEATYESGFVIDKFPISRPNLTFSTLTVSNMSPEDSSIYLCSVAVAANYGYTFGSGTRLTVV.

The chain uses TRBV18 and TRBJ1-3; no clear D. CDR1 KGHSH and CDR2 LQKENI come from the germline V gene. Trimming left V 2 bases short and J 0 bases short, with 8 bases between. The CDR3 consists of 15 residues. The chain's CDR3 is CASSPGRSSGNTIYF. Written as DNA, the CDR3 is TGTGCCAGCTCACCAGGGCGGAGCTCTGGAAACACCATATATTTT.

This clone was counted only a few times. This chain uses TRBV7-2 with TRBJ2-5; D not certain. V lost 5 bases to trimming and J lost 4 bases, with 11 bases between them. Germline V CDR1 and CDR2: SGHTA, FQGNSA. The CDR3 extends over 13 amino acids. The CDR3 is CASSIGLVETQYF. Written as DNA, the CDR3 is TGTGCCAGCAGCATAGGGCTTGTAGAGACCCAGTACTTC.